These 9 T cell receptor beta chains were sequenced from one sample in a study of lymphopenia after photon versus proton radiotherapy. Clones were read by immunoSEQ multiplex PCR, and TCRdb kept only the in-frame ones, dropping some. The sample yields roughly 30,000 clones, about 87% seen once. The source was peripheral blood, collected from a patient treated with proton-based radiotherapy. These receptors all come from a woman aged 60-75 years with cholangiocarcinoma. Some clones in this sample may be carry-over from other donors' samples.

The V call is TRBV27, the J call TRBJ2-4; 7 nucleotides match TRBD2. V trimming: 8 bases; J trimming: 6 bases; junction bases outside the gene matches: 10. Germline loops: CDR1 MNHEY, CDR2 SMNVEV (reference sequence). The CDR3 runs 14 residues. CDR3 residues: CASASGRIINIQYF. CDR3 coding DNA: TGTGCCAGCGCCTCCGGGAGGATCATAAACATTCAGTACTTC.

The gene calls are TRBV18 and TRBJ1-1; 7 bases map to TRBD1. This CDR3 region has 12 residues. Germline lookup yields CDR1 KGHSH and CDR2 LQKENI. The V segment lost 4 bases and the J segment 8 bases; nucleotides outside the gene matches: 4. CDR3: CASSRQGDEAFF. CDR3 sequence (DNA): TGTGCCAGCTCACGGCAGGGGGACGAAGCTTTCTTT.

V is TRBV10-3 and J is TRBJ1-1, with D uncertain. The length of the CDR3 is 15 residues. Between the trimmed V and J ends, which lost 0 bases and 0 bases, there was a span of 8 bases. In germline, CDR1 is ENHRY, CDR2 SYGVKD. DNA for the CDR3: TGTGCCATCAGTGAGTCGTATTCCATGAACACTGAAGCTTTCTTT. It translates to CAISESYSMNTEAFF.

This chain links TRBV6-1 with TRBJ2-3; D unclear. CDR1 is MNHNS and CDR2 is SASEGT in the germline V gene. This CDR3 comprises 14 residues. The V and J ends lost 3 bases and 4 bases respectively, with 11 bases between them. This chain's CDR3 is CASSDGVWADTQYF. The DNA for the CDR3 is TGTGCCAGCAGTGATGGTGTATGGGCAGATACGCAGTATTTT.

The V call is TRBV18, the J call TRBJ2-2, with 7 nucleotides matching TRBD1. The V gene end was trimmed by 3 bases and the J gene end by 6 bases; junction bases not matched to a gene: 10. Germline V gives CDR1 KGHSH, CDR2 LQKENI. The CDR3 is 16 amino acids. CDR3 loop: CASSPVATGSAGELFF. The CDR3 DNA follows: TGTGCCAGCTCACCGGTTGCGACAGGGTCGGCCGGGGAGCTGTTTTTT.

The rearrangement joins TRBV27 to TRBJ2-5; D is unresolved. CDR1 is MNHEY, CDR2 SMNVEV, per germline (reference sequence). V lost 0 bases, J lost 2 bases, and 13 bases lay in between. CDR3 length: 16 amino acids. The CDR3 nucleotides are TGTGCCAGCAGTTTATCCCGGCAGGCCGAACAAGAGACCCAGTACTTC. Its protein is CASSLSRQAEQETQYF.

This rearrangement joins TRBV20-1 to TRBJ1-1; possible D gene TRBD1, 6 bases. Germline V CDR1 and CDR2: DFQATT, SNEGSKA (reference sequence). The CDR3 is made up of 11 amino acids. V was cut by 6 bases and J by 4 bases, with 9 bases left in between. The CDR3 DNA reads as TGCAGTGCCCGACAGGCCACTGAAGCTTTCTTT. Translating it yields CSARQATEAFF.

This clone was seen once. The CDR3 sequence: CASSEGWESGEKLFF. The CDR3 bases are TGTGCCAGCAGTGAAGGCTGGGAATCGGGTGAAAAACTGTTTTTT. V is TRBV6-1 and J is TRBJ1-4, with no clear D. Trimming stripped 1 base from V and 7 bases from J, with 13 bases between. The CDR3 length is 15 residues. Germline assignment: CDR1 MNHNS and CDR2 SASEGT.

This clone was observed once. This chain uses TRBV4-2 with TRBJ1-2; D is undetermined. The CDR3 totals 14 residues. The V gene lost 5 bases and the J gene lost 8 bases, with 18 bases spanning the gap. Germline-derived CDR1 and CDR2 are LGHNA and YNFKEQ. CDR3 nucleotides: TGTGCCAGCAGCACCCCTGGCGGGTTCTGGGGCTACACCTTC. The encoded protein is CASSTPGGFWGYTF.